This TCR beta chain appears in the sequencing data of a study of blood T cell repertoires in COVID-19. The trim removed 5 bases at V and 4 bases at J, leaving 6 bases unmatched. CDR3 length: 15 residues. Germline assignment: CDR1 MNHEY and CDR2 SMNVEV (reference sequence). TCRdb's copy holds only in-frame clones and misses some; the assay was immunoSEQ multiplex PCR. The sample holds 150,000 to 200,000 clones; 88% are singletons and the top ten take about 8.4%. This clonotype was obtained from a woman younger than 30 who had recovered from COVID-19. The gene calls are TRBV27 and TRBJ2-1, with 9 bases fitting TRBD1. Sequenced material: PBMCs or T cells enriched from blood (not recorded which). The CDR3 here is CASSPGQGNYNEQFF. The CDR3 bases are TGTGCCAGCAGTCCGGGACAGGGAAATTACAATGAGCAGTTCTTC.